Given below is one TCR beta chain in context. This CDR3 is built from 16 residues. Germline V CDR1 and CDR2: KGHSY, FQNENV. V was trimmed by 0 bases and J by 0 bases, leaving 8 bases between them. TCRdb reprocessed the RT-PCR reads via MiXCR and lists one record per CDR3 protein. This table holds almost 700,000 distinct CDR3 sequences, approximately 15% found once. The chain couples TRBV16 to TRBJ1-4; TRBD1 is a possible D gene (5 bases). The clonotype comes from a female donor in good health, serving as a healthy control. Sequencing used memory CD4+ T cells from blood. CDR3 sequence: CASSQSPTATNEKLFF. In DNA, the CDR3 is TGTGCCAGCAGCCAATCACCGACAGCAACTAATGAAAAACTGTTTTTT.